The entry that follows covers one TCR beta chain sequence. The sample belongs to a study of tumor-infiltrating lymphocytes in oesophageal squamous cell carcinoma. Germline-derived CDR1 and CDR2 are SGHNT and YYREEE (reference sequence). This CDR3 has 13 residues. From the PCR reads, TCRdb called clonotypes with MiXCR, one entry per CDR3 protein. In the table there are 10,000 to 15,000 distinct CDR3 sequences, around 51% of which are singletons. The chain carries TRBV5-4 and TRBJ2-1; D may correspond to TRBD1 or TRBD2 (5 bases each). The J call is uncertain, as TRBJ2-5 better fits the DNA end. This receptor was obtained from a male donor with esophageal squamous cell carcinoma. The sample consisted of esophageal tumor tissue. The CDR3 sequence is CASHFGAQETQYF. The DNA for the CDR3 is TGTGCCAGCCACTTCGGGGCCCAAGAGACCCAGTACTTC.